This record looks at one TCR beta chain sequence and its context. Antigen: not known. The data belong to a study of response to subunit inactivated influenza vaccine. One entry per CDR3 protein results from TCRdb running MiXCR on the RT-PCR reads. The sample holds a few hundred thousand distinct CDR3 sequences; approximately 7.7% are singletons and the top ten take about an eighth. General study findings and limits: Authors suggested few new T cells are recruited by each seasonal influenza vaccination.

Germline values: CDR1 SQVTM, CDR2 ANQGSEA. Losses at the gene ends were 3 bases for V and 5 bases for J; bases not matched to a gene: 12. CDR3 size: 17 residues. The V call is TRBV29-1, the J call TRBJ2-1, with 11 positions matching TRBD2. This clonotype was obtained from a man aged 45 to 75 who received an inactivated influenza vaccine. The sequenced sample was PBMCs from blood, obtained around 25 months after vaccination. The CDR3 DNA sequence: TGCAGCGTTGATTTGGGGAGACTAGCGGGAAAAAACAATGAGCAGTTCTTC. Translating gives CSVDLGRLAGKNNEQFF.